This TCR beta chain was documented in a study of T cell responses to AZD1222 COVID-19 vaccine. Trimming at V came to 5 bases and at J to 1 base, leaving 4 bases not matched to a gene. The CDR3 has 17 residues. Per the germline V gene, CDR1 is PRHDT and CDR2 is FYEKMQ (reference sequence). TCRdb's table, derived via immunoSEQ multiplex PCR, lists solely in-frame clones and lacks some. The sample consists of 77,000 or so clones, 88% of them appearing once. General study results and limits: Along spike, vaccine-associated CD4 TCRs were found throughout, with dominance at 160-218 and 743-854. Repertoire sampling occurred only after the peak T cell response.

Concerning this clone: Its specificity is unknown.

The chain joins TRBV13 to TRBJ2-2; TRBD2 agrees at 13 bases. The input for sequencing was peripheral blood, taken on day 0 of AZD1222 vaccination. The sequence was obtained from an adult in good health. CDR3 in DNA: TGTGCCAGCAGCCCGACTAGCGGGGGGCGGAACACCGGGGAGCTGTTTTTT. Its protein product is CASSPTSGGRNTGELFF. Full variable domain (remainder filled in from reference TRBV13 and TRBJ2-2): AAGVIQSPRHLIKEKRETATLKCYPIPRHDTVYWYQQGPGQDPQFLISFYEKMQSDKGSIPDRFSAQQFSDYHSELNMSSLELGDSALYFCASSPTSGGRNTGELFFGEGSRLTVL.